A selection of T cell receptor beta chains follows, all from one sample in a study of blood T cell repertoires in COVID-19. The protocol was immunoSEQ multiplex PCR, while the TCRdb copy is restricted to in-frame clones and leaves out a portion. This repertoire shows 68,000 or so clones, roughly 80% found once; its top ten account for around 25%. The sequenced material came from peripheral blood. The receptors originated from a human donor in a cohort sampled during active COVID-19. Each CDR3 is given with its conserved first and last residue. The order of the fields is J gene, clone size, V gene, D gene, CDR3 DNA, CDR3 protein. D genes are given only for firm matches. Where a row states a size, it is once, few, many or the class of an expanded clone; other rows omit it.

TRBJ2-5,-,TRBV19,-,TGTGCCAGTAGTATCTTCCGTGTTAGCGGACAAGAGACCCAGTACTTC,CASSIFRVSGQETQYF
TRBJ2-3,-,TRBV29-1,TRBD2,TGCAGCGTTGAGGGAGGGACTAGTCCTCGGTATTTT,CSVEGGTSPRYF
TRBJ2-7,few,TRBV19,-,TGTGCCAGTAGTTCCGGGCCAGGGGTAGGATACGAGCAGTACTTC,CASSSGPGVGYEQYF
TRBJ2-2,few,TRBV30,-,TGTGCCTGCCCCTTGGGCGTTTCGAACACCGGGGAGCTGTTTTTT,CACPLGVSNTGELFF
TRBJ2-1,-,TRBV18,TRBD2,TGTGCCAGCTCACCACCGGAGGGACTAGCGGGAGGGTACGAGCAGTTCTTC,CASSPPEGLAGGYEQFF
TRBJ2-5,-,TRBV9,-,TGTGCCAGCAGCGTCGGCGGTGAGACCCAGTACTTC,CASSVGGETQYF
TRBJ2-7,few,TRBV20-1,TRBD2,TGCAGTGTTAGCGGGAGCGACGAGCAGTACTTC,CSVSGSDEQYF
TRBJ1-2,-,TRBV9,TRBD1,TGTGCCAGCAGTCCTAGACAGGGGAGCTATGGCTACACCTTC,CASSPRQGSYGYTF
TRBJ2-1,-,TRBV29-1,TRBD2,TGCAGCGACCGCGGTAGCGGGGGGATCTACAATGAGCAGTTCTTC,CSDRGSGGIYNEQFF
TRBJ2-1,-,TRBV7-2,TRBD1,TGTGCCAGCAGCCCAGGGGGCCATACCTACAATGAGCAGTTCTTC,CASSPGGHTYNEQFF
TRBJ2-3,once,TRBV5-1,TRBD2,TGCGCCAGCAGGAGTTTGACTAGCGGGAGGGGAGATACGCAGTATTTT,CASRSLTSGRGDTQYF
TRBJ2-6,-,TRBV19,-,TGTGCCAGTAGTATAGGGGCTCCCGGCTCTGGGGCCAACGTCCTGACTTTC,CASSIGAPGSGANVLTF
TRBJ2-1,-,TRBV19,TRBD1,TGTGCCAGTAGTATTCGGACAGGGGGACTTTCCCGCTCCTACAATGAGCAGTTCTTC,CASSIRTGGLSRSYNEQFF
TRBJ2-7,-,TRBV28,-,TGTGCCACCACACACGCCGAAACCTCCCCCGAGCAGTACTTC,CATTHAETSPEQYF
TRBJ2-3,-,TRBV19,-,TGTGCCAGTAGTATGTCAGGGATCGGCACAGATACGCAGTATTTT,CASSMSGIGTDTQYF
TRBJ1-1,-,TRBV28,-,TGTGCCAGCAGCTTGGCCGGGAGCACTGAAGCTTTCTTT,CASSLAGSTEAFF
TRBJ1-2,few,TRBV5-1,TRBD1,TGCGCCAGCAGCGCAGGGACAGGCTCAGCTAACTATGGCTACACCTTC,CASSAGTGSANYGYTF
TRBJ1-1,-,TRBV18,-,TGTGCCAGCTCACCATTAGCGGGGAGCATGAACACTGAAGCTTTCTTT,CASSPLAGSMNTEAFF
TRBJ1-4,few,TRBV3-1/TRBV3-2,-,TGTGCCAGCAGCCAAGATTGGGGATCCGATAGGGGGAATGAAAAACTGTTTTTT,CASSQDWGSDRGNEKLFF
TRBJ1-5,-,TRBV6-1,-,TGTGCCAGCAGTGAGGGCAGCTATAGCAATCAGCCCCAGCATTTT,CASSEGSYSNQPQHF
TRBJ2-5,-,TRBV5-4,-,TGTGCCAGCAGCTTTGACCTCAGGAACCAAGAGACCCAGTACTTC,CASSFDLRNQETQYF
TRBJ2-7,-,TRBV28,TRBD2,TGTGCCAGCGGAACTAGCGCAGCCCCCTACGAGCAGTACTTC,CASGTSAAPYEQYF
TRBJ1-2,-,TRBV2,TRBD1,TGTGCCAGCAGTCTCGACAGGGGTAGTGGCTACACCTTC,CASSLDRGSGYTF
TRBJ1-6,once,TRBV15,-,TGTGCCACCAGCAGAGATTTCGGACCCACGGGAAATTCACCCCTCCACTTT,CATSRDFGPTGNSPLHF
TRBJ1-1,-,TRBV5-1,TRBD1,TGCGCCAGCAGGATAGGGACAGGGACAGACACTGAAGCTTTCTTT,CASRIGTGTDTEAFF
TRBJ2-7,-,TRBV4-1,-,TGCGCCAGCAGCCAAGTGAGTTTGCTCCCTGTCTACGAGCAGTACTTC,CASSQVSLLPVYEQYF
TRBJ2-3,-,TRBV19,TRBD2,TGTGCCAGTAGTATTGGGGAGGGCCCCTATACGCAGTATTTT,CASSIGEGPYTQYF
TRBJ2-7,-,TRBV19,-,TGTGCCAGTAGTATAGAGGAAGGACAGCCCGTCTACGAGCAGTACTTC,CASSIEEGQPVYEQYF
TRBJ1-1,-,TRBV3-1/TRBV3-2,-,TGTGCCAGCAGCCAAGGTCCGGGGAGGGACACTGAAGCTTTCTTT,CASSQGPGRDTEAFF
TRBJ2-7,-,TRBV5-6,TRBD2,TGTGCCAGCAGTCCCGACCGACTAGCGGGAGGGCCCCACGAGCAGTACTTC,CASSPDRLAGGPHEQYF
TRBJ2-5,-,TRBV19,TRBD1,TGTGCCAGTAGTCCCTCGACAGGGGTAGGAGAGACCCAGTACTTC,CASSPSTGVGETQYF
TRBJ2-3,-,TRBV9,TRBD2,TGTGCCAGCAGCGTAGTTGCGGGAGGGCGGGCAGATACGCAGTATTTT,CASSVVAGGRADTQYF
TRBJ1-5,-,TRBV15,-,TGTGCCACCAGCAGAGATCCCAGGTACAATCAGCCCCAGCATTTT,CATSRDPRYNQPQHF
TRBJ2-2,-,TRBV23-1,-,TGCGCCAGCAGTCAAAGGAGGGGCCCTCCTACCGGGGAGCTGTTTTTT,CASSQRRGPPTGELFF
TRBJ1-2,-,TRBV9,-,TGTGCCAGCAGCGTAGAACCGCTCGGTCAATTGGGCTACACCTTC,CASSVEPLGQLGYTF
TRBJ2-3,once,TRBV5-1,TRBD2,TGCGCCAGCAATCTAGCGGGACACACAGATACGCAGTATTTT,CASNLAGHTDTQYF
TRBJ2-7,few,TRBV27,-,TGTGCCAGCAGTTTGGGCGGGACTTTCTCCTACGAGCAGTACTTC,CASSLGGTFSYEQYF
TRBJ2-5,-,TRBV4-1,TRBD2,TGCGCCAGCAGCCAAGATTTAACTGCAGGGACTAGTGGCGAGACCCAGTACTTC,CASSQDLTAGTSGETQYF
TRBJ2-6,-,TRBV6-2/TRBV6-3,-,TGTGCCAGCAGTTACGGGACATCTGGGGCCAACGTCCTGACTTTC,CASSYGTSGANVLTF
TRBJ2-3,-,TRBV19,TRBD1,TGTGCCAGTAGTATATTTCAGGGGGTCACAGATACGCAGTATTTT,CASSIFQGVTDTQYF
TRBJ2-2,-,TRBV9,-,TGTGCCAGCAGCGCCGGAACAGGAGCGAACACCGGGGAGCTGTTTTTT,CASSAGTGANTGELFF
TRBJ1-3,-,TRBV7-2,-,TGTGCCAGCAGCTTAGAAGTAGACTCTGGAAACACCATATATTTT,CASSLEVDSGNTIYF
TRBJ2-1,-,TRBV4-1,TRBD2,TGCGCCAGCAGCCGCCTTAGGGGCGGGGGCAATGAGCAGTTCTTC,CASSRLRGGGNEQFF
TRBJ2-2,-,TRBV5-1,-,TGCGCCAGCAGCTTGTCTACAGGGATCACCGGGGAGCTGTTTTTT,CASSLSTGITGELFF
TRBJ2-5,-,TRBV7-9,TRBD1,TGTGCCAGCAGCTTACCGACAGGGGGCCACGAGACCCAGTACTTC,CASSLPTGGHETQYF
TRBJ2-1,-,TRBV19,TRBD2,TGTGCCAGTAGTATAGAGGGAGGGACCTACAATGAGCAGTTCTTC,CASSIEGGTYNEQFF
TRBJ2-7,-,TRBV5-1,-,TGCGCCAGCAGCCCCGGGAGTTCCTCCTACGAGCAGTACTTC,CASSPGSSSYEQYF
TRBJ2-2,-,TRBV19,-,TGTGCCAGTAGTAGCGGACAGACCGGGGAGCTGTTTTTT,CASSSGQTGELFF
TRBJ1-1,-,TRBV28,-,TGTGCCAGCAGTTTAGCAGGGGACACTGAAGCTTTCTTT,CASSLAGDTEAFF